The subject of this entry is one T cell receptor beta chain. Its specificity is unknown. The record originates from a study of cytomegalovirus exposure and HLA in healthy donors. Study-level points and caveats: Three CMV-associated chains were confirmed in vitro to be specific for CMV antigens.

Germline assignment: CDR1 SGHDN and CDR2 FVKESK. Deletions cut 3 bases from V and 6 bases from J, with 6 bases between. The CDR3 has 12 residues. Sequencing used immunoSEQ multiplex PCR; TCRdb keeps in-frame clones, though not all of them. The sample has about 330,000 clones; around 87% are singletons. The rearrangement uses TRBV14 and TRBJ2-1; D might be TRBD1 (6 bases). Sample: PBMCs. This clonotype originated in a woman aged 25 to 39 in good health and CMV-seropositive. The CDR3 sequence is CASSHRGNEQFF. The DNA of the CDR3 is TGTGCCAGCAGCCACAGGGGCAATGAGCAGTTCTTC.